This TCR beta chain was documented in a study of CD8+ T cells in alopecia areata. Study overall: Oral tofacitinib, 5 to 10 mg twice daily, was given in an open-label trial.

Germline-derived CDR1 and CDR2 are SGHVS and FNYEAQ. Trimming took 1 base from V and 2 from J; bases not matched to a gene: 2. CDR3 size: 17 residues. cDNA serving as the sequencing template came from extracted, reverse transcribed RNA. TCRdb's copy holds only in-frame clones and misses some; the assay was immunoSEQ multiplex PCR. This table holds 130,000 or so clones, around 49% found once. Lesional scalp tissue (obtained by punch biopsy) and peripheral blood were collected from alopecia areata patients. This clone was picked up a small number of times. The antigen remains undetermined. Study results and caveats: The study found higher clonality in lesional than normal scalp, especially in alopecia totalis/universalis.

This chain links TRBV7-6 with TRBJ2-1; 13 positions match TRBD2. The TCR comes from a human donor with alopecia areata. The sample in question was CD8+ T cells sorted from blood, obtained at week 0. Here the CDR3 reads CASSLGTSGGAYNEQFF. In DNA, the CDR3 is TGTGCCAGCAGCTTAGGGACTAGCGGGGGAGCCTACAATGAGCAGTTCTTC.